A selection of T cell receptor beta chains follows, all from one sample in a study of Tregs in tolerant kidney transplant recipients. Using immunoSEQ multiplex PCR, the repertoire was profiled, and TCRdb retains in-frame clones only, with some absent. The data show roughly 66,000 clones, roughly 92% seen once. This specimen consisted of CD8+ T cells from blood, obtained before the transplant. Receptors were obtained from a human donor who received a combined kidney and bone marrow transplant. CDR3s include the opening cysteine and the closing phenylalanine or tryptophan. D genes are given only for firm matches. Not all rows give a size; the values are once, few, many and, for expanded clones, a class.

TRBJ1-2 . once TRBV30 CAWTLGRTNYGYTF TGTGCCTGGACTTTGGGCCGAACTAACTATGGCTACACCTTC
TRBJ2-2 TRBD2 . TRBV5-6 CASSLDIAGGGSGELFF TGTGCCAGCAGCTTGGACATAGCGGGAGGAGGGTCCGGGGAGCTGTTTTTT
TRBJ2-3 TRBD2 . TRBV7-8 CASRSGLAEDTQYF TGTGCCAGCAGGTCGGGACTAGCAGAAGATACGCAGTATTTT
TRBJ2-3 TRBD2 . TRBV25-1 CASSLAGVTGADTQYF TGTGCCAGCAGTTTAGCGGGAGTGACAGGAGCAGATACGCAGTATTTT
TRBJ2-1 TRBD2 . TRBV6-4 CATKREGEYNEQFF TGTGCCACTAAGCGGGAGGGGGAATACAATGAGCAGTTCTTC
TRBJ2-5 TRBD2 . TRBV7-2 CASSLDSSGSEETQYF TGTGCCAGCAGCTTAGATTCTAGCGGGAGTGAAGAGACCCAGTACTTC
TRBJ2-5 . . TRBV9 CASSHGIGGAKETQYF TGTGCCAGCAGCCACGGGATAGGGGGGGCTAAAGAGACCCAGTACTTC
TRBJ2-2 . . TRBV5-1 CASSFWTANTGELFF TGCGCCAGCAGCTTTTGGACAGCGAACACCGGGGAGCTGTTTTTT
TRBJ1-2 TRBD1 . TRBV7-9 CASSPGTVFGYTF TGTGCCAGCAGCCCCGGGACAGTATTCGGCTACACCTTC
TRBJ2-3 TRBD2 . TRBV10-3 CAIREPGLAGLSTDTQYF TGTGCCATCAGGGAACCGGGACTAGCGGGACTTAGCACAGATACGCAGTATTTT
TRBJ1-1 . . TRBV5-6 CASSFGLGARTEAFF TGTGCCAGCAGCTTTGGGCTAGGGGCGCGAACTGAAGCTTTCTTT